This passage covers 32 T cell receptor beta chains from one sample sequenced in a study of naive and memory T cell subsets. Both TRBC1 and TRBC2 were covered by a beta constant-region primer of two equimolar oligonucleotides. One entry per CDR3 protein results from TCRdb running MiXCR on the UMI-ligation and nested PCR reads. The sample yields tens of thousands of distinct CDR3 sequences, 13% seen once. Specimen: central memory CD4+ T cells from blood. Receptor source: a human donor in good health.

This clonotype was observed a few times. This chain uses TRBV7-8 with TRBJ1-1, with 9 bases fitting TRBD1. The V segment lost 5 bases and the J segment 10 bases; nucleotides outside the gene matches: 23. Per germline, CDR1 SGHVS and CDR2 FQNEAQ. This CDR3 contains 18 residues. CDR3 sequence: CASSQHESGTGKTGAAFF. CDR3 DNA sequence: TGTGCCAGCAGCCAGCACGAATCCGGGACAGGGAAGACCGGTGCAGCTTTCTTT.

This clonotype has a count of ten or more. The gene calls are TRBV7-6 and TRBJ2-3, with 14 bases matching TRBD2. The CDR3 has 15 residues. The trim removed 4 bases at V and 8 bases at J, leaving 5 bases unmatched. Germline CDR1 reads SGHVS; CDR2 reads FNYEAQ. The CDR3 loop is CASSSSGLAGVTQYF. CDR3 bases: TGTGCCAGCAGCTCATCGGGACTAGCGGGAGTTACGCAGTATTTT.

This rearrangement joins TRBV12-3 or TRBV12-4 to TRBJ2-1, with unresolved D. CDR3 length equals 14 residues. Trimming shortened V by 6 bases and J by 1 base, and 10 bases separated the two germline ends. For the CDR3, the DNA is TGTGCCAGCAGCCCCGTCAATTCCTACAATGAGCAGTTCTTC. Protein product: CASSPVNSYNEQFF.

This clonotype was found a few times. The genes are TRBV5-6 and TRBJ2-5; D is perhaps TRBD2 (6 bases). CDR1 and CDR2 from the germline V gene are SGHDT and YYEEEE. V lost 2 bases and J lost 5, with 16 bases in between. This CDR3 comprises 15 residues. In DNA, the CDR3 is TGTGCCAGCAGCTTCGGAGCGGAGGGGAGGGAGACCCAGTACTTC. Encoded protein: CASSFGAEGRETQYF.

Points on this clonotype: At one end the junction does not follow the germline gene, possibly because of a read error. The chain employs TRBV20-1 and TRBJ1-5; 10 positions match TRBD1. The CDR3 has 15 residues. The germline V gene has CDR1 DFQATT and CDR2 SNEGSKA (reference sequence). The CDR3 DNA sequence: TGCAGTGCAACCCCGACAGGGGGCAGAAATCAGCCCCAGAATTTT. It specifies CSATPTGGRNQPQNF.

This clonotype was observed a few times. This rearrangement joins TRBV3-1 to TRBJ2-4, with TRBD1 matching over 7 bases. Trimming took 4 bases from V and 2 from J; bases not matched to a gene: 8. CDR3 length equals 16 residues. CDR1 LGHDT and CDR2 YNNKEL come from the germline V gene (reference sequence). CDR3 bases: TGTGCCAGCAGCCGCCGACAGGGCTCTACCAAAAACATTCAGTACTTC. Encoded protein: CASSRRQGSTKNIQYF. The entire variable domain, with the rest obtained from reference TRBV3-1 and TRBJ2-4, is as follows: DTAVSQTPKYLVTQMGNDKSIKCEQNLGHDTMYWYKQDSKKFLKIMFSYNNKELIINETVPNRFSPKSPDKAHLNLHINSLELGDSAVYFCASSRRQGSTKNIQYFGAGTRLSVL.

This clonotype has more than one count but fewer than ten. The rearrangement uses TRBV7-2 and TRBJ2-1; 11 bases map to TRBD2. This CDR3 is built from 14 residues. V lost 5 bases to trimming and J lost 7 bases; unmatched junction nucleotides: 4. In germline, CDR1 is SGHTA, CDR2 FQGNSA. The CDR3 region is CASSPGLAENEQFF. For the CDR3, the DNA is TGTGCCAGCAGCCCGGGACTAGCGGAGAATGAGCAGTTCTTC.

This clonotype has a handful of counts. The CDR3 region is CASSLAAGGTDTQYF. DNA of the CDR3: TGCGCCAGCAGCTTGGCCGCGGGGGGCACAGATACGCAGTATTTT. This chain links TRBV5-1 with TRBJ2-3; 7 bases agree with TRBD2. This CDR3 is built from 15 residues. Trimming took 0 bases from V and 1 from J; bases not matched to a gene: 2. Germline CDR1 and CDR2: SGHRS and YFSETQ. The whole variable domain, filled in from reference TRBV5-1 and TRBJ2-3, reads KAGVTQTPRYLIKTRGQQVTLSCSPISGHRSVSWYQQTPGQGLQFLFEYFSETQRNKGNFPGRFSGRQFSNSRSEMNVSTLELGDSALYLCASSLAAGGTDTQYFGPGTRLTVL.

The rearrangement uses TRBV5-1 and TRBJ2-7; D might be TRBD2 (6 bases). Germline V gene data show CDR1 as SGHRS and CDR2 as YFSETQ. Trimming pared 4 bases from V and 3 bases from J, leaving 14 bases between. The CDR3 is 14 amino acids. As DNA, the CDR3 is TGCGCCAGCAGCCCAGTGGGGACTGGCTACGAGCAGTACTTC. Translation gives CASSPVGTGYEQYF.

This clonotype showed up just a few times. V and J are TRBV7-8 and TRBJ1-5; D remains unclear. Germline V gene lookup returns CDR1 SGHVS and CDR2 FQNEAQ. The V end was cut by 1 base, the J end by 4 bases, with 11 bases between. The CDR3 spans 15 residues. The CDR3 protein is CASSLVPGVNQPQHF. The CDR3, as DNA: TGTGCCAGCAGCTTAGTTCCCGGAGTGAATCAGCCCCAGCATTTT.

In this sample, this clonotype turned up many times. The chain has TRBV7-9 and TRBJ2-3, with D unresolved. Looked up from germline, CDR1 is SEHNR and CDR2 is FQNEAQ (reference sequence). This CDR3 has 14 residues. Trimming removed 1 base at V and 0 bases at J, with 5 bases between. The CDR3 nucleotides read TGTGCCAGCAGCTTAGACACTAGCACAGATACGCAGTATTTT. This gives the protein CASSLDTSTDTQYF.

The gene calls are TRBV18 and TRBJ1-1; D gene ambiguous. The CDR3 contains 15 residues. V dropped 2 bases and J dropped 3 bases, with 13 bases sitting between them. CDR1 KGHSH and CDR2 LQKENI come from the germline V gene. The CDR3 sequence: CASSPGQVRDTEAFF. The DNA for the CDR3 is TGTGCCAGCTCACCAGGCCAGGTGAGGGACACTGAAGCTTTCTTT.

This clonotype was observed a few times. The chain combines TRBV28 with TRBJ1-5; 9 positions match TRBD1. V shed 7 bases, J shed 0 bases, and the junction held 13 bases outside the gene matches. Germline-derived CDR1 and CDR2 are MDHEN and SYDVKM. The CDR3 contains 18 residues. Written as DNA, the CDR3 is TGTGCCAGCACCCAACAGGGGGCGGCCCGGTATAGCAATCAGCCCCAGCATTTT. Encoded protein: CASTQQGAARYSNQPQHF.

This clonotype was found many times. The CDR3, as DNA: TGTGCCAGCAGTCCCATAGACGGCAACAATCAGCCCCAGCATTTT. Its translation: CASSPIDGNNQPQHF. The chain employs TRBV12-3 or TRBV12-4 and TRBJ1-5; D call uncertain. Trimming took off 5 bases at V and 3 bases at J, with 14 bases between the two ends. The CDR3 has 15 amino acids.

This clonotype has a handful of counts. The CDR3 is CASSLTSGEGETQYF. The CDR3 nucleotides read TGCGCCAGCAGCTTGACTAGCGGGGAGGGGGAGACCCAGTACTTC. The chain carries TRBV5-1 and TRBJ2-5; 10 positions agree with TRBD2. J gave up 5 bases and V 1 base, and 5 bases lay outside the gene matches. The CDR3 extends over 15 amino acids. From germline, CDR1 is SGHRS and CDR2 YFSETQ.

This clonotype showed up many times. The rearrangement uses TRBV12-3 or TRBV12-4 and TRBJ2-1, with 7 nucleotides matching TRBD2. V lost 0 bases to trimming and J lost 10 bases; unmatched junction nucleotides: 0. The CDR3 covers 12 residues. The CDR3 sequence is CASSLAGGEQFF. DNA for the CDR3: TGTGCCAGCAGTTTAGCGGGAGGGGAGCAGTTCTTC.

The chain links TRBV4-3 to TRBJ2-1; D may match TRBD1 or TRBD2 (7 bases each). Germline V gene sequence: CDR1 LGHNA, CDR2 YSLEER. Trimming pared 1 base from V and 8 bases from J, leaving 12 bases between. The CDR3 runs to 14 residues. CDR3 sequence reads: CASSQGEGADEQFF. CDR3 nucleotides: TGCGCCAGCAGCCAAGGGGAGGGGGCGGATGAGCAGTTCTTC.

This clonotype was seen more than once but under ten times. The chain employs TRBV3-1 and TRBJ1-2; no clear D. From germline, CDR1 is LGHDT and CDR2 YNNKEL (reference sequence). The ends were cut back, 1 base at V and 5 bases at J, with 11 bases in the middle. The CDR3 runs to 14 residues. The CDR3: CASSQVSSGYGYTF. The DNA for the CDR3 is TGTGCCAGCAGCCAAGTGTCCAGCGGATATGGCTACACCTTC. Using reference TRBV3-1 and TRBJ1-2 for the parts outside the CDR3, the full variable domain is DTAVSQTPKYLVTQMGNDKSIKCEQNLGHDTMYWYKQDSKKFLKIMFSYNNKELIINETVPNRFSPKSPDKAHLNLHINSLELGDSAVYFCASSQVSSGYGYTFGSGTRLTVV.

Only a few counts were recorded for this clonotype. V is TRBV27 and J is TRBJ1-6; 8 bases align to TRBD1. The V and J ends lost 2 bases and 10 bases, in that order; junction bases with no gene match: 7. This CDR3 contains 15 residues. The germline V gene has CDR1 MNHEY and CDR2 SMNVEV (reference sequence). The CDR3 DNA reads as TGTGCCAGCAGTTTAATTTCGGACAGGGAATCACCCCTCCACTTT. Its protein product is CASSLISDRESPLHF.

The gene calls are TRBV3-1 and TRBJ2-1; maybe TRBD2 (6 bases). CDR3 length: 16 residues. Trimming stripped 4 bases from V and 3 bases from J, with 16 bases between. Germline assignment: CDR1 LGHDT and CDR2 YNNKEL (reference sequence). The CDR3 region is CASSRRSGVDYNEQFF. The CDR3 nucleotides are TGTGCCAGCAGCCGCCGGTCGGGAGTAGACTACAATGAGCAGTTCTTC.

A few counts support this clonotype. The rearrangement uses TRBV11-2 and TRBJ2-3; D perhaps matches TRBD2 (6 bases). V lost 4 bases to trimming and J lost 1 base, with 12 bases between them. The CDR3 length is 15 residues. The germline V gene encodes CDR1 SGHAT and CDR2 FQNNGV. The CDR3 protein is CASSSTWGGTDTQYF. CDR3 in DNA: TGTGCCAGCAGCTCCACGTGGGGGGGCACAGATACGCAGTATTTT.

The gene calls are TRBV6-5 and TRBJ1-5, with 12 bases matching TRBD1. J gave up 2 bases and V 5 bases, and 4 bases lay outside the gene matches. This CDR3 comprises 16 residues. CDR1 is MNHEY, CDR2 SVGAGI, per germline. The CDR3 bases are TGTGCCAGCAGTAAAGGGACAGGGGGCCGCAATCAGCCCCAGCATTTT. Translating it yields CASSKGTGGRNQPQHF.

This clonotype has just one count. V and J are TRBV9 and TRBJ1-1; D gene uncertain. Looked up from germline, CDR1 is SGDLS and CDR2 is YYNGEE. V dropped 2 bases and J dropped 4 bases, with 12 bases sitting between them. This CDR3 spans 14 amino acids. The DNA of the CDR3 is TGTGCCAGCAGCGTTATCACAGCGGGCACTGAAGCTTTCTTT. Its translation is CASSVITAGTEAFF.

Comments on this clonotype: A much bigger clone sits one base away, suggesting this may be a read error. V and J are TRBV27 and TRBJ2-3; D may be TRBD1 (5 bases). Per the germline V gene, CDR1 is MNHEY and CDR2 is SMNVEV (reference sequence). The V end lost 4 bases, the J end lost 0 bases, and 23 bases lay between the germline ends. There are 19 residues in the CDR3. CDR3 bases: TGTGCCAGCAGTTACTCCCCATCCCAGGGAAGGGCTAGCACAGATACGCAGTATTTT. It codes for CASSYSPSQGRASTDTQYF.

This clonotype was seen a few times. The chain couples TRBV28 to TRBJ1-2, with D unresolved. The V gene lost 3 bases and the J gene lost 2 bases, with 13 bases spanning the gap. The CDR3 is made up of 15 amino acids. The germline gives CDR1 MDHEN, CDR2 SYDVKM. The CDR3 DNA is TGTGCCAGCAGTTTCCCGGAGCGCCAAAACTATGGCTACACCTTC. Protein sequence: CASSFPERQNYGYTF.

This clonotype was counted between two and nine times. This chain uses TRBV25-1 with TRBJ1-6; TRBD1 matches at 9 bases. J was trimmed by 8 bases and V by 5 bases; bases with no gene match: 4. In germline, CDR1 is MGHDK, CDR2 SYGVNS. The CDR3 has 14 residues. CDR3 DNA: TGTGCCAGCAGTCAAACAGGGGGCGATTCACCCCTCCACTTT. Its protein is CASSQTGGDSPLHF.

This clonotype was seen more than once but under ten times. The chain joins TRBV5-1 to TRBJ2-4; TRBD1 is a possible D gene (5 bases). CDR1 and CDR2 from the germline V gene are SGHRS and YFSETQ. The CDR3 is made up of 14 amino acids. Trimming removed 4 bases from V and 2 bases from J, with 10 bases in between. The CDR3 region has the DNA TGCGCCAGCAGCGCAGGGATGACCAAAAACATTCAGTACTTC. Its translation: CASSAGMTKNIQYF.

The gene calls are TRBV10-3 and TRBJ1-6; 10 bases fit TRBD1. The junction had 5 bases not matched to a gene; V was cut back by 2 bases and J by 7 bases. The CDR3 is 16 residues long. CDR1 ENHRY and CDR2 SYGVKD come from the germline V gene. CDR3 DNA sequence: TGTGCCATCAGTGAGCAGGACAGGGGGGGAAATTCACCCCTCCACTTT. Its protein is CAISEQDRGGNSPLHF.

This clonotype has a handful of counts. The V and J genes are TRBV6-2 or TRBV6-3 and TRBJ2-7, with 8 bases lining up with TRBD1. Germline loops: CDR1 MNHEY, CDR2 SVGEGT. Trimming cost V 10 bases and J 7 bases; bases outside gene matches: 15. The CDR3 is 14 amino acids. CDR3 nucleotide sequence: TGTGCCACCACACGACAGGGGAATCCTTGGGAGCAGTACTTC. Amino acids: CATTRQGNPWEQYF.

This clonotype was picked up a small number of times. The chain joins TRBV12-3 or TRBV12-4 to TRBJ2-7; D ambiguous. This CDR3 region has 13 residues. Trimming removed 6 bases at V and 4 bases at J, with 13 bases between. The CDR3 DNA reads TGTGCCAGCAGGATAACGTCCGAGTACGAGCAGTACTTC. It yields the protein CASRITSEYEQYF.

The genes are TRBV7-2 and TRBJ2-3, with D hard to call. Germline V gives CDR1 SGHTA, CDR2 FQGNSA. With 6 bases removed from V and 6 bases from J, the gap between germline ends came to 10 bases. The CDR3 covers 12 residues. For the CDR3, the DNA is TGTGCCAGCAGGTCCATTGACGATACGCAGTATTTT. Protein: CASRSIDDTQYF.

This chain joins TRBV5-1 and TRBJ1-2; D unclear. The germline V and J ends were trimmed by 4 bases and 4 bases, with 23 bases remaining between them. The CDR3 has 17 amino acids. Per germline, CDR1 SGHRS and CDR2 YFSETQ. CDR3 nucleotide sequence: TGCGCCAGCAGCCCGAGCCCCCTCGACTCTGGAGCCTATGGCTACACCTTC. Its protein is CASSPSPLDSGAYGYTF.